This T cell receptor beta chain comes out of a study of T cells in Graves' hyperthyroidism and ophthalmopathy. RNA transcripts yielded amplified TCR beta CDR3 regions. HTBI primers were used for first-round RT-PCR of the TCR CDR3. TCRdb processed the multiplex PCR reads anew with MiXCR; each CDR3 protein has one entry. The data contain about 50,000 distinct CDR3 sequences, roughly 52% of them seen just once; the ten biggest clones take up roughly 12%. Trimming removed 5 bases from V and 3 bases from J; junction bases left unmatched: 12. This CDR3 comprises 16 residues. Germline V gene sequence: CDR1 DFQATT, CDR2 SNEGSKA (reference sequence).

The sample comprised blood. The V gene is TRBV20-1, the J gene TRBJ2-1; 8 bases line up with TRBD2. The receptor's source is a woman in her twenties or thirties with Graves' ophthalmopathy. The DNA of the CDR3 is TGCAGTGCTCTCCTACTAGCGGAGGGGGGCTACAATGAGCAGTTCTTC. This gives the protein CSALLLAEGGYNEQFF.